This T cell receptor (beta chain) appears in the sequencing data of a study of T cells in Graves' hyperthyroidism and ophthalmopathy. The TCR beta CDR3 regions underwent amplification using RNA transcripts as the source. The TCR CDR3 first-round RT-PCR relied on the HTBI primer set. Using its own MiXCR run on the multiplex PCR reads, TCRdb lists one record per CDR3 protein. The sample holds 130,000 or so distinct CDR3 sequences, 22% seen once. The CDR3 covers 15 residues. V lost 4 bases to trimming and J lost 3 bases; unmatched junction nucleotides: 9. Germline V gene sequence: CDR1 LGHDT, CDR2 YNNKEL (reference sequence). This clonotype was seen many times.

This sequence joins TRBV3-1 and TRBJ2-7, with 7 bases that match TRBD2. This TCR was recovered from a woman aged 50 to 60 with Graves' hyperthyroidism that later progressed to Graves' ophthalmopathy. What was sequenced was blood. CDR3 nucleotide sequence: TGTGCCAGCAGCCTTGCTTGGGCGGGAGACTACGAGCAGTACTTC. It translates to CASSLAWAGDYEQYF.